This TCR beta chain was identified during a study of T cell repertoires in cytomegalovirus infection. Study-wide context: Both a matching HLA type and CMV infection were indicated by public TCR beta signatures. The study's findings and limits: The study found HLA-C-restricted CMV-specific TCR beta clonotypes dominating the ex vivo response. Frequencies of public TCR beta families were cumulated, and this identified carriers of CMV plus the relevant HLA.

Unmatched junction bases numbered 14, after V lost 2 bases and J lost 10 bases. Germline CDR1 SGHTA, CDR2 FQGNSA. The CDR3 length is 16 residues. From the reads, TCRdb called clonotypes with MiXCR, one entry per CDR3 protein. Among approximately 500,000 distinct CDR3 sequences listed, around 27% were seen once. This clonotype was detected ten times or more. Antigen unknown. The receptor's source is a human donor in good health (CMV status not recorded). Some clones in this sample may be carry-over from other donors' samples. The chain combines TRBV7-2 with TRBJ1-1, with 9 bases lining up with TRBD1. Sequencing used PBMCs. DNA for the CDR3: TGTGCCAGCAGCTTAACTTTTTGGGACAGGGCTTTGGGAGCTTTCTTT. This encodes CASSLTFWDRALGAFF.